In its sample, the clone carrying this TCR beta chain was seen many times. The data derive from a study of CD8+CD57+ T cells in acquired aplastic anemia. For CDR3 and TCR beta VDJ profiling, genomic DNA was the template used. TCRdb processed the reads anew with MiXCR; each CDR3 protein has one entry. The table includes some 200,000 distinct CDR3 sequences, around 32% detected once. Deletions cut 6 bases from V and 1 base from J, with 3 bases between. The CDR3 is 11 residues long. This sequence joins TRBV12-3 or TRBV12-4 and TRBJ2-5; D is unclear. The specimen was sorted CD4+, CD8+, or CD8+CD57+ T cells (not recorded which) from PBMCs. This TCR was sampled from a human donor in good health, serving as a control. CDR3: CASRIQETQYF. The CDR3 DNA reads TGTGCCAGCAGAATCCAAGAGACCCAGTACTTC.